This TCR beta chain was identified in a study of T cell clones after liver transplantation. In the study overall: In this trial, immunosuppression withdrawal was attempted within 2 years of liver transplant. Subjects received no induction therapy and standard immunosuppression until randomization at 12-24 months post-transplant. Tolerant meant at least one year fully off immunosuppression without liver enzymes above twice normal.

Study-wide points: Post-transplant time points were not standardized, so conclusions are preliminary.

As concerns this clone: What it recognizes is unknown.

Germline V gives CDR1 SGDLS, CDR2 YYNGEE. The CDR3 runs 13 residues. Trimming took off 0 bases at V and 10 bases at J, with 8 bases between the two ends. Profiling relied on immunoSEQ multiplex PCR, and the TCRdb table lists in-frame clones only, not all of them. This repertoire shows 55,000 or so clones, about two thirds found once; its top ten account for roughly 15%. The V gene is TRBV9, the J gene TRBJ1-6, with D uncertain. The sequenced sample was CD4+ T cells from blood, obtained before liver transplant. The TCR originated in a human donor who received a liver transplant. CDR3 in DNA: TGTGCCAGCAGCGTAGACAGTCGGTCACCCCTCCACTTT. Its translation: CASSVDSRSPLHF.